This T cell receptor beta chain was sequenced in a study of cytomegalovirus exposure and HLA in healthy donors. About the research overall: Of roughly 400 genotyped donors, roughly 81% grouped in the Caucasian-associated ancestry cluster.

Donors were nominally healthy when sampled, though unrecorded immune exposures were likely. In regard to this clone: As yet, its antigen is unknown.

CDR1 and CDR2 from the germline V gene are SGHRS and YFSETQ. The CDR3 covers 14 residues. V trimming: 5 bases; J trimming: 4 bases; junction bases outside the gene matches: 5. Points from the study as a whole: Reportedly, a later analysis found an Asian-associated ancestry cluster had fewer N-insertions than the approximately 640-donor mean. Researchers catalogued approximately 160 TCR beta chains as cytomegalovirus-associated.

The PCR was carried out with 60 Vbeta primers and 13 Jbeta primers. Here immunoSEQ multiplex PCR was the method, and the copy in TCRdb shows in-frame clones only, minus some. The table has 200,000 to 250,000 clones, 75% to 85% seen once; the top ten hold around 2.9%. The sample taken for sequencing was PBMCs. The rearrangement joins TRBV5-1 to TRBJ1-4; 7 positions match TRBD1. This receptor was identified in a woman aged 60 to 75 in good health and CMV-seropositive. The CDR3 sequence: CASRLTGSNEKLFF. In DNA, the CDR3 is TGCGCCAGCAGGCTGACAGGGAGTAATGAAAAACTGTTTTTT.